Following are 21 T cell receptor beta chains from one sample sequenced in a study of blood T cell repertoires in COVID-19. Method: immunoSEQ multiplex PCR; TCRdb's copy keeps in-frame clones and lacks some. The sample has some 240,000 clones, around 90% seen once. The sample was peripheral blood. The receptors were sampled from a woman in her sixties with COVID-19, enrolled during active disease.

The J gene is TRBJ1-1, the V gene TRBV28; tentative D call: TRBD1 (6 bases). Looked up from germline, CDR1 is MDHEN and CDR2 is SYDVKM. The CDR3 has 13 amino acids. Trimming took 3 bases from V and 5 from J, leaving 10 bases between them. The CDR3, as DNA: TGTGCCAGCAGTTTTCAGGGGAGAACTGAAGCTTTCTTT. It is translated as CASSFQGRTEAFF.

This sequence joins TRBV4-3 and TRBJ1-1, with 7 bases matching TRBD1. Per germline, CDR1 LGHNA and CDR2 YSLEER. J was trimmed by 2 bases and V by 1 base; bases with no gene match: 7. This CDR3 comprises 16 residues. The DNA for the CDR3 is TGCGCCAGCAGCCAAGCCACAGGGGTTTCTAACACTGAAGCTTTCTTT. It codes for CASSQATGVSNTEAFF.

The V and J genes are TRBV19 and TRBJ2-1, with 7 nucleotides matching TRBD2. The CDR3 is 15 amino acids. The V gene end was trimmed by 4 bases and the J gene end by 2 bases; junction bases not matched to a gene: 5. CDR1 and CDR2 (germline): LNHDA, SQIVND (reference sequence). In DNA form, the CDR3 reads TGTGCCAGTAGTACGGGACTATCAACCTACAATGAGCAGTTCTTC. Its protein is CASSTGLSTYNEQFF.

This chain connects TRBV5-5 to TRBJ2-5; 7 nucleotides align to TRBD1. The CDR3 totals 13 residues. In germline, CDR1 is SGHKS, CDR2 YYEKEE (reference sequence). Losses at the gene ends were 6 bases for V and 2 bases for J; bases not matched to a gene: 4. The CDR3 reads CASNPTGQETQYF. CDR3 sequence (DNA): TGTGCCAGCAACCCGACAGGGCAAGAGACCCAGTACTTC.

This chain connects TRBV5-1 to TRBJ2-1; D possibly corresponds to TRBD2 (6 bases). Trimming took 0 bases from V and 0 from J, leaving 7 bases between them. Germline assignment: CDR1 SGHRS and CDR2 YFSETQ. The CDR3 has 15 residues. The DNA of the CDR3 is TGCGCCAGCAGCTTGGACGGGAGCTCCTACAATGAGCAGTTCTTC. Translation gives CASSLDGSSYNEQFF.

The chain couples TRBV7-9 to TRBJ1-1; 7 nucleotides agree with TRBD1. The CDR3 consists of 14 residues. The germline CDR1 and CDR2 sequences are SEHNR and FQNEAQ (reference sequence). With V trimmed by 4 bases and J by 4 bases, 6 bases remained unmatched. The CDR3 is CASSSPGGITEAFF. In DNA, the CDR3 is TGTGCCAGCAGCTCCCCAGGGGGGATCACTGAAGCTTTCTTT.

This clone appeared once. This rearrangement joins TRBV27 to TRBJ1-2; the D gene is possibly TRBD1 (6 bases). Trimming took off 2 bases at V and 0 bases at J, with 19 bases between the two ends. This CDR3 spans 18 amino acids. The V gene's germline CDR1 is MNHEY and CDR2 SMNVEV (reference sequence). The CDR3 reads CASSLEGGPPRSNYGYTF. The DNA of the CDR3 is TGTGCCAGCAGTTTAGAAGGGGGACCTCCCCGGTCTAACTATGGCTACACCTTC.

The V call is TRBV5-4, the J call TRBJ1-3; D possibly corresponds to TRBD1 (5 bases). Trimming left V 1 base short and J 0 bases short, with 11 bases between. The germline V gene encodes CDR1 SGHNT and CDR2 YYREEE (reference sequence). The CDR3 totals 16 residues. In nucleotides, the CDR3 is TGTGCCAGCAGCTTGTGGGGCGGAAACTCTGGAAACACCATATATTTT. Protein: CASSLWGGNSGNTIYF. Complete variable domain (other parts from reference TRBV5-4 and TRBJ1-3): ETGVTQSPTHLIKTRGQQVTLRCSSQSGHNTVSWYQQALGQGPQFIFQYYREEENGRGNFPPRFSGLQFPNYSSELNVNALELDDSALYLCASSLWGGNSGNTIYFGEGSWLTVV.

The chain joins TRBV6-2 or TRBV6-3 to TRBJ2-3; 8 positions agree with TRBD2. Germline loops: CDR1 MNHEY, CDR2 SVGEGT. This CDR3 has 16 residues. V gave up 0 bases and J gave up 4 bases; unmatched junction bases: 6. In nucleotides, the CDR3 is TGTGCCAGCAGTTACTCAGCCCCGGGACTAGCAGATACGCAGTATTTT. Translating it yields CASSYSAPGLADTQYF.

V and J are TRBV3-1 (or the pseudogene TRBV3-2) and TRBJ1-5; TRBD1 agrees at 10 bases. The V segment lost 3 bases and the J segment 1 base; nucleotides outside the gene matches: 12. Germline values: CDR1 LGHDT, CDR2 YNNKEL (reference sequence). The CDR3 covers 19 residues. The CDR3 reads CASSHSFGTGVGSNQPQHF. For the CDR3, the DNA is TGTGCCAGCAGCCACTCCTTTGGGACAGGGGTTGGGAGCAATCAGCCCCAGCATTTT.

The CDR3 sequence: CSASMRGLLYEQYF. The CDR3 DNA sequence: TGCAGTGCTAGTATGAGGGGACTCCTCTACGAGCAGTACTTC. The chain employs TRBV20-1 and TRBJ2-7, with D maybe TRBD2 (6 bases). Germline CDR1 reads DFQATT; CDR2 reads SNEGSKA (reference sequence). The length of the CDR3 is 14 residues. V was pared by 3 bases and J by 3 bases, with 15 bases between.

The V call is TRBV7-2, the J call TRBJ1-2; the match to TRBD1 covers 8 bases. From germline, CDR1 is SGHTA and CDR2 FQGNSA. This CDR3 is 17 amino acids long. V gave up 0 bases and J gave up 5 bases; unmatched junction bases: 11. The CDR3 DNA follows: TGTGCCAGCAGCTTAGCCCAACCGGGACAGGCGTTTTATGGCTACACCTTC. It encodes CASSLAQPGQAFYGYTF.

This chain connects TRBV10-3 to TRBJ2-1, with 7 bases fitting TRBD1. Germline V gene sequence: CDR1 ENHRY, CDR2 SYGVKD. The V segment lost 3 bases and the J segment 5 bases; nucleotides outside the gene matches: 13. There are 17 residues in the CDR3. The CDR3 spells CAISDTKQGMGDNEQFF. The CDR3 DNA reads TGTGCCATCAGTGACACAAAACAGGGGATGGGAGACAATGAGCAGTTCTTC.

J is TRBJ2-7 and V is TRBV27; TRBD1 agrees at 9 bases. Germline CDR1 and CDR2: MNHEY and SMNVEV (reference sequence). J lost 5 bases, V lost 5 bases, and 4 bases had no gene match. The CDR3 loop spans 13 amino acids. The CDR3 here is CASSGRTGDEQYF. The CDR3 coding sequence is TGTGCCAGCAGTGGGCGGACAGGGGACGAGCAGTACTTC.

V is TRBV7-3 and J is TRBJ1-1; tentative D call: TRBD1 (5 bases). Germline values: CDR1 SGHTA, CDR2 FQGTGA. There are 14 residues in the CDR3. V was cut by 6 bases and J by 7 bases, with 18 bases left in between. The CDR3 sequence: CASSPGPQQVEAFF. The CDR3, as DNA: TGTGCCAGCAGTCCCGGGCCACAACAGGTTGAAGCTTTCTTT.

V usage is TRBV15 and J usage is TRBJ1-2; D is undetermined. The germline V gene has CDR1 LNHNV and CDR2 YYDKDF (reference sequence). The CDR3 covers 15 residues. V lost 0 bases and J lost 1, with 9 bases in between. The CDR3 DNA follows: TGTGCCACCAGCAGAGATCGAGGCCTTAACTATGGCTACACCTTC. Translated: CATSRDRGLNYGYTF.

The rearrangement links TRBV5-1 to TRBJ1-2; 7 bases map to TRBD1. Trimming at V came to 4 bases and at J to 2 bases, leaving 5 bases not matched to a gene. CDR3 size: 14 residues. Germline-derived CDR1 and CDR2 are SGHRS and YFSETQ. In DNA form, the CDR3 reads TGCGCCAGCAGCCGTATGACAGGGAACTATGGCTACACCTTC. This encodes CASSRMTGNYGYTF.

CDR3 amino acids: CASSKAGDTEAFF. In nucleotides, the CDR3 is TGCGCCAGCAGCAAAGCGGGAGACACTGAAGCTTTCTTT. The chain is built from TRBV5-1 and TRBJ1-1; D gene unclear. Germline V gene lookup returns CDR1 SGHRS and CDR2 YFSETQ. V was cut by 4 bases and J by 3 bases, with 10 bases left in between. This CDR3 spans 13 amino acids.

The V and J genes are TRBV19 and TRBJ2-5, with D possibly TRBD2 on 5 matching bases. Between the trimmed V and J ends, which lost 3 bases and 5 bases, there was a span of 13 bases. There are 14 residues in the CDR3. From germline, CDR1 is LNHDA and CDR2 SQIVND (reference sequence). The CDR3 sequence is CASSMGGGAETQYF. DNA of the CDR3: TGTGCCAGTAGTATGGGCGGAGGTGCCGAGACCCAGTACTTC.

This chain links TRBV9 with TRBJ1-2; no firm D call. The length of the CDR3 is 14 residues. Germline V CDR1 and CDR2: SGDLS, YYNGEE. V lost 0 bases and J 3 bases, leaving 9 bases between the germline ends. The CDR3 reads CASSVALGDYGYTF. CDR3 DNA sequence: TGTGCCAGCAGCGTAGCTCTGGGAGACTATGGCTACACCTTC.

V and J are TRBV27 and TRBJ2-1, with D maybe TRBD1 (5 bases). The CDR3 is made up of 12 amino acids. Deletions cut 2 bases from V and 8 bases from J, with 7 bases between. Germline-derived CDR1 and CDR2 are MNHEY and SMNVEV (reference sequence). The CDR3 here is CASSLTRDEQFF. The CDR3 DNA reads as TGTGCCAGCAGTTTAACCAGGGATGAGCAGTTCTTC.